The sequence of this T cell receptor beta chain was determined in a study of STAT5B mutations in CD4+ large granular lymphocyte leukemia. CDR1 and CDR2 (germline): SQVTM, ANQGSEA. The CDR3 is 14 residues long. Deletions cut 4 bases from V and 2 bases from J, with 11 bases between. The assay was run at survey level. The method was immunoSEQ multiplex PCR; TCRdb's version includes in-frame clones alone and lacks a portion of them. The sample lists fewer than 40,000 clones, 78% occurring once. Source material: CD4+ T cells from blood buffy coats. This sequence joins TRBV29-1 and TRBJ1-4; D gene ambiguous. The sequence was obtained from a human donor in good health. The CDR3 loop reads CSVGKGSTNEKLFF. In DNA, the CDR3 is TGCAGCGTTGGGAAGGGCAGCACTAATGAAAAACTGTTTTTT.